The TCR beta chain described here comes from a study of cytomegalovirus exposure and HLA in healthy donors. The study ran its PCR with 60 Vbeta and 13 Jbeta primers. Clones were sequenced by immunoSEQ multiplex PCR, and TCRdb holds only the in-frame ones, with some missing. Of approximately 170,000 clones in the sample, 79% were seen once. Germline CDR1 and CDR2: MNHEY and SVGAGI. This CDR3 is built from 14 residues. Between the trimmed V and J ends, which lost 7 bases and 1 base, there was a span of 13 bases. This clone was observed a handful of times. Sequenced: PBMCs. This chain links TRBV6-5 with TRBJ1-1; D is undetermined. The sequence derives from a woman aged 18-29 years in good health and CMV-seronegative. The CDR3 nucleotides read TGTGCCAGCACCACAACACGGGGGAACACTGAAGCTTTCTTT. Its translation: CASTTTRGNTEAFF.